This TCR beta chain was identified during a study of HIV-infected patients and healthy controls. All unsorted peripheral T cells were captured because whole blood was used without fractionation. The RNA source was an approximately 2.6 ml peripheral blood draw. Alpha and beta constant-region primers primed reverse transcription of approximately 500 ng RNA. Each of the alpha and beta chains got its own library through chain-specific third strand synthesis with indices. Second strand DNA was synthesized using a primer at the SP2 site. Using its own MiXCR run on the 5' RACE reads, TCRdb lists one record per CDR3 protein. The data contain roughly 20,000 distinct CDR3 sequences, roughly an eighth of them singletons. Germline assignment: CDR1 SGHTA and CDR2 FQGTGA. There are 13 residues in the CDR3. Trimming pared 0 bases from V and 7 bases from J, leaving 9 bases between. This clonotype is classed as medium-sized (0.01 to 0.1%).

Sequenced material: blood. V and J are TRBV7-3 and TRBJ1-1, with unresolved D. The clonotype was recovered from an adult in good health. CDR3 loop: CASSLTIRGEAFF. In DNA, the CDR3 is TGTGCCAGCAGCTTAACGATTCGGGGTGAAGCTTTCTTT.